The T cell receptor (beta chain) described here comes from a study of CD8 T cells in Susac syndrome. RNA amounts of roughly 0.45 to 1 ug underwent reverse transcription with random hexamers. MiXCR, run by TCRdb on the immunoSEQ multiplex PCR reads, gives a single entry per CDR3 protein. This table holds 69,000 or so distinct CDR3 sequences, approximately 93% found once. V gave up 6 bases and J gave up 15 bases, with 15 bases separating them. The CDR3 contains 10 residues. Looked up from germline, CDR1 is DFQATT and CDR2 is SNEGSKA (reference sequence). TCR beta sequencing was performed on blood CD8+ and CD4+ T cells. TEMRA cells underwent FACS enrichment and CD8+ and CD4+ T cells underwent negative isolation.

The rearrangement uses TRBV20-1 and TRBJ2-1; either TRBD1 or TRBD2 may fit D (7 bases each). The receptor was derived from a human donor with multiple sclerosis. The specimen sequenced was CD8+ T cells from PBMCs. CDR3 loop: CSASPGGGFF. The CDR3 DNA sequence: TGCAGTGCGTCTCCAGGGGGGGGGTTCTTC.